A single sample gave rise to the 12 T cell receptor beta chains below, sequenced in a study of PD-L1 blockade in urothelial cancer. This sample's time point: pretreatment peripheral blood. Profiled with immunoSEQ multiplex PCR; TCRdb holds only in-frame clones, not every one. The table has tens of thousands of clones, 70% to 90% seen once; the top ten hold approximately 15%. The sequences come from PBMCs, collected around atezolizumab (anti-PD-L1) treatment. These receptors all come from a man aged 55 to 70 with urothelial cancer.

The rearrangement joins TRBV28 to TRBJ2-6, with 7 bases lining up with TRBD2. The CDR3 runs to 15 residues. CDR1 and CDR2 from the germline V gene are MDHEN and SYDVKM. V shed 10 bases and J 2 bases; nucleotides not matched to a gene: 8. The CDR3 is CATSTGGTGANVLTF. CDR3 nucleotides: TGTGCCACCTCCACCGGGGGGACTGGGGCCAACGTCCTGACTTTC.

This chain joins TRBV10-1 and TRBJ2-2; 9 bases map to TRBD1. This CDR3 spans 15 amino acids. Germline V gene data show CDR1 as WNHNN and CDR2 as SYGVQD (reference sequence). Trimming at V came to 4 bases and at J to 1 base, leaving 1 base not matched to a gene. CDR3 DNA: TGCGCCAGCAGTGGGGGACAGGGGAACACCGGGGAGCTGTTTTTT. Encoded protein: CASSGGQGNTGELFF.

This CDR3 reads CASSESVTGVTEAFF. CDR3 nucleotides: TGTGCCAGCAGTGAGTCCGTGACAGGGGTCACTGAAGCTTTCTTT. This rearrangement joins TRBV6-1 to TRBJ1-1; TRBD1 matches 8 bases. CDR3 size: 15 residues. V shed 3 bases, J shed 4 bases, and the junction held 7 bases outside the gene matches. Germline CDR1 and CDR2: MNHNS and SASEGT.

The chain links TRBV27 to TRBJ1-1; D may be TRBD1 (5 bases). Trimming stripped 3 bases from V and 4 bases from J, with 12 bases between. The CDR3 has 14 residues. Germline values: CDR1 MNHEY, CDR2 SMNVEV (reference sequence). CDR3 region: CASSLRGERTEAFF. CDR3 sequence (DNA): TGTGCCAGCAGTTTGCGGGGGGAGCGCACTGAAGCTTTCTTT.

The gene calls are TRBV18 and TRBJ1-6; D gene unclear. The ends were cut back, 1 base at V and 5 bases at J, with 9 bases in the middle. Germline values: CDR1 KGHSH, CDR2 LQKENI. This CDR3 comprises 15 residues. The CDR3 DNA reads as TGTGCCAGCTCACCACGAGGGTTTGATAATTCACCCCTCCACTTT. It encodes CASSPRGFDNSPLHF.

The chain carries TRBV19 and TRBJ1-2; D perhaps matches TRBD1 (6 bases). Trimming shortened V by 6 bases and J by 0 bases, and 11 bases separated the two germline ends. The CDR3 runs 14 residues. Germline V gene sequence: CDR1 LNHDA, CDR2 SQIVND (reference sequence). DNA of the CDR3: TGTGCCAGTAGGACACAGGGCACTAACTATGGCTACACCTTC. Translating gives CASRTQGTNYGYTF. The full variable domain, with the rest looked up from reference TRBV19 and TRBJ1-2, is DGGITQSPKYLFRKEGQNVTLSCEQNLNHDAMYWYRQDPGQGLRLIYYSQIVNDFQKGDIAEGYSVSREKKESFPLTVTSAQKNPTAFYLCASRTQGTNYGYTFGSGTRLTVV.

This chain uses TRBV7-6 with TRBJ2-6; weak D call: TRBD1 (6 bases). Germline V gene data show CDR1 as SGHVS and CDR2 as FNYEAQ. This CDR3 region has 15 residues. V was trimmed by 1 base and J by 2 bases, leaving 6 bases between them. The DNA of the CDR3 is TGTGCCAGCAGCTTAGACAGGGCTGGGGCCAACGTCCTGACTTTC. Its protein is CASSLDRAGANVLTF.

The chain carries TRBV11-2 and TRBJ2-7, with 8 nucleotides matching TRBD2. Unmatched junction bases numbered 6, after V lost 2 bases and J lost 3 bases. Germline V gives CDR1 SGHAT, CDR2 FQNNGV. The CDR3 loop spans 15 amino acids. CDR3 in amino acids: CASSLYGGGNYEQYF. For the CDR3, the DNA is TGTGCCAGCAGCTTATATGGCGGGGGGAACTACGAGCAGTACTTC. Full variable domain (missing parts from reference TRBV11-2 and TRBJ2-7): EAGVAQSPRYKIIEKRQSVAFWCNPISGHATLYWYQQILGQGPKLLIQFQNNGVVDDSQLPKDRFSAERLKGVDSTLKIQPAKLEDSAVYLCASSLYGGGNYEQYFGPGTRLTVT.

V is TRBV18 and J is TRBJ1-6; D not resolved. This CDR3 region has 15 residues. V was shortened by 6 bases and J by 8 bases, with 17 bases between the two germline ends. Germline V gene data show CDR1 as KGHSH and CDR2 as LQKENI. As DNA, the CDR3 is TGTGCCAGCTCCCCGGAGGCTGGACTTCATTCACCCCTCCACTTT. Protein sequence: CASSPEAGLHSPLHF.

This chain connects TRBV5-1 to TRBJ2-5, with D possibly TRBD2 on 5 matching bases. Germline lookup yields CDR1 SGHRS and CDR2 YFSETQ. The CDR3 is made up of 14 amino acids. Trimming removed 0 bases from V and 2 bases from J, with 8 bases in between. The CDR3 is CASSLVGGQETQYF. The CDR3 DNA is TGCGCCAGCAGCTTGGTCGGAGGTCAAGAGACCCAGTACTTC.

The J gene is TRBJ2-3, the V gene TRBV6-5; 8 bases match TRBD2. This CDR3 has 13 amino acids. The V gene's germline CDR1 is MNHEY and CDR2 SVGAGI. With 6 bases clipped from V and 7 bases from J, the junction kept 6 bases outside the gene matches. CDR3 bases: TGTGCCAGCAGAGCGGGGGAGAGGTATACGCAGTATTTT. It specifies CASRAGERYTQYF.

This chain connects TRBV19 to TRBJ1-1; 7 bases align to TRBD1. With V trimmed by 6 bases and J by 1 base, 8 bases remained unmatched. Germline assignment: CDR1 LNHDA and CDR2 SQIVND (reference sequence). This CDR3 comprises 15 residues. The CDR3 here is CASSGTDNPNTEAFF. The CDR3 nucleotides read TGTGCCAGTAGCGGGACAGATAATCCGAACACTGAAGCTTTCTTT. Complete variable domain (other parts from reference TRBV19 and TRBJ1-1): DGGITQSPKYLFRKEGQNVTLSCEQNLNHDAMYWYRQDPGQGLRLIYYSQIVNDFQKGDIAEGYSVSREKKESFPLTVTSAQKNPTAFYLCASSGTDNPNTEAFFGQGTRLTVV.